These T cell receptor beta chains were read from a single sample in a study of response to subunit inactivated influenza vaccine. Using its own MiXCR run on the RT-PCR reads, TCRdb lists one record per CDR3 protein. The sample lists 500,000 to 750,000 distinct CDR3 sequences, 14% occurring once. Source: PBMCs from blood, taken approximately 12 days after vaccination. These receptors all stem from a man in his fifties or sixties who received an inactivated influenza vaccine. Both conserved end residues are trimmed from each CDR3. Clone size is stated in some rows and not others, as once, few, many or a class when expanded.

TRBV28,NA,TRBJ1-1,ASSRDSQGSNTEAF
TRBV20-1,NA,TRBJ2-2,SALPGQGNTGELF
TRBV6-1,NA,TRBJ2-2,ASSERWGRELF
TRBV4-1,few,TRBJ2-7,ASSQAFSRDREGFGYEQY
TRBV15,NA,TRBJ2-2,ATSSGPSNTGELF
TRBV4-1,many,TRBJ1-1,ASSLGPENTEAF
TRBV5-6,NA,TRBJ2-2,ASSFSGWNTGELF
TRBV6-5,NA,TRBJ2-2,ASSYSRGADTGELF
TRBV7-2,NA,TRBJ2-4,ASSSGPGRGGVNIQY
TRBV29-1,few,TRBJ2-5,SVEPGWGETQY
TRBV5-1,NA,TRBJ2-1,ASSLGASSNNEQF
TRBV5-1,few,TRBJ2-7,ASSLWATSGTHYEQY
TRBV5-5,NA,TRBJ2-7,ASSYGLAVYEQY
TRBV6-5,NA,TRBJ1-2,ASSYNWADYSYGYT
TRBV11-2,many,TRBJ2-1,ASSLGLGTYNEQF
TRBV12-3/TRBV12-4,NA,TRBJ1-5,ASSYDRVQPQH
TRBV7-9,NA,TRBJ2-7,ASSYGPGLAYEQY
TRBV6-1,NA,TRBJ1-6,ASSVGGSRSYNSPLH
TRBV7-9,many,TRBJ2-5,ASSLAGGLETQY
TRBV20-1,NA,TRBJ1-6,SARPYLGSPLH
TRBV11-2,few,TRBJ1-6,ASSADRSSHSPLH
TRBV2,few,TRBJ1-1,ASSEAPGGTNTEAF
TRBV20-1,many,TRBJ2-3,SARGRTSGRPSTDTQY
TRBV12-3/TRBV12-4,NA,TRBJ2-7,ASSFRLAVSYEQY
TRBV6-2/TRBV6-3,NA,TRBJ2-7,ASRTGGRSSYEQY
TRBV20-1,few,TRBJ1-3,SATDRSYSGNTIY
TRBV18,few,TRBJ2-1,ASSPPSRQGVVRF
TRBV12-3/TRBV12-4,many,TRBJ1-5,ASSQDSLGQPQH
TRBV6-5,NA,TRBJ2-6,ASSYNSWNSGANVLT
TRBV12-3/TRBV12-4,NA,TRBJ2-2,ASSGGVGQGNTGELF
TRBV5-6,NA,TRBJ1-3,ASRDLRNTIY
TRBV11-2,NA,TRBJ2-7,ASSARGSGVLEQY
TRBV3-1,NA,TRBJ2-6,ASSPNPGKWSGANVLT
TRBV12-3/TRBV12-4,NA,TRBJ1-1,ASRPDTENTEAF
TRBV4-1,NA,TRBJ2-1,ASSRLFPGLAGGSRYNEQF
TRBV5-1,NA,TRBJ2-3,ASSFSGGVADTQY
TRBV6-2/TRBV6-3,few,TRBJ2-2,ASSHQSDRSYTGELF
TRBV10-3,many,TRBJ1-1,AISEGGMNTEAF
TRBV12-3/TRBV12-4,NA,TRBJ2-5,ASSFGDRVAETQY
TRBV29-1,many,TRBJ2-1,SVAQGTYNEQF
TRBV5-5,many,TRBJ2-1,ASSLWDSSYNEQF
TRBV7-9,NA,TRBJ1-6,ASSLSSPDNSPLH
TRBV10-3,NA,TRBJ2-2,AMGRQGLTGELF
TRBV28,few,TRBJ2-1,ASSYQLGSYNEQF
TRBV12-3/TRBV12-4,few,TRBJ2-1,ASVLSSKNEQF
TRBV4-1,few,TRBJ1-2,ASSQEGATDYGYT
TRBV30,NA,TRBJ2-5,AWSVRQGMGETQY
TRBV7-9,few,TRBJ2-2,ASSGLHTGELF
TRBV5-1,NA,TRBJ2-2,ASSFFSGPNTGELF
TRBV19,few,TRBJ2-1,ASSILGQGSNEQF
TRBV24-1,few,TRBJ2-1,ATSDDGLADAYNEQF